This passage covers 2 T cell receptor beta chains from one sample sequenced in a study of T cell repertoires in cytomegalovirus infection. TCRdb ran MiXCR on the reads and lists one entry per CDR3 protein. This table has 80,000 to 130,000 distinct CDR3 sequences, about 22% appearing once. Sequencing was performed on CD8+ T cells from PBMCs. All receptors derive from a human donor in good health (CMV status not recorded). Some clones in this sample may be carry-over from other donors' samples.

The rearrangement joins TRBV29-1 to TRBJ2-1; D gene ambiguous. Trimming pared 1 base from V and 0 bases from J, leaving 7 bases between. CDR1 is SQVTM, CDR2 ANQGSEA, per germline. This CDR3 region has 14 residues. CDR3 in amino acids: CSVEGASSYNEQFF. The CDR3 coding sequence is TGCAGCGTTGAAGGGGCGAGCTCCTACAATGAGCAGTTCTTC.

The chain has TRBV6-2 or TRBV6-3 and TRBJ2-1; 10 bases are shared with TRBD2. The germline V gene encodes CDR1 MNHEY and CDR2 SVGEGT. The CDR3 consists of 16 residues. Unmatched junction bases numbered 13, after V lost 5 bases and J lost 9 bases. Written as DNA, the CDR3 is TGTGCCAGCAGTGGCCTAGCGGGAGACCCACAGGGTGAGCAGTTCTTC. Protein sequence: CASSGLAGDPQGEQFF.